The rows below give T cell receptor beta chains drawn from one sample of a study of T cell responses to AZD1222 COVID-19 vaccine. Clones were read by immunoSEQ multiplex PCR, and TCRdb kept only the in-frame ones, dropping some. This table has roughly 97,000 clones, around nine tenths appearing once. Sequenced here: peripheral blood, sampled on day 0 of AZD1222 vaccination. These TCRs come from an adult in good health. The conserved cysteine and the conserved F or W are not part of the CDR3 here.

v_call	j_call	cdr3_aa
TRBV27	TRBJ1-3	ASSLGRAHGNTIY
TRBV4-2	TRBJ2-2	ASSPTGTSGRIGELF
TRBV2	TRBJ1-2	ASSEARSYGYT
TRBV6-6	TRBJ2-5	ASQRDGQETQY
TRBV15	TRBJ1-1	ATSREKRGNTEAF
TRBV4-2	TRBJ2-3	ASSQKPGGGKGY
TRBV9	TRBJ1-1	ASSGTPSNTEAF
TRBV4-2	TRBJ1-1	ASSPRTATEAF
TRBV28	TRBJ1-5	ASSLRQGLQPQH
TRBV5-1	TRBJ2-7	ASSSKGQPYEQY
TRBV7-9	TRBJ1-6	ASSLAVRSPLH
TRBV6-5	TRBJ1-3	ASSRTGLLGNTIY
TRBV27	TRBJ2-7	ASRGWAAYEQY
TRBV29-1	TRBJ1-1	SVVRGSNTEAF
TRBV14	TRBJ1-4	ASSDRVSNEKLF
TRBV7-2	TRBJ2-1	ASSLVGVSSYNEQF
TRBV6-5	TRBJ1-2	ASSWTGVNYGYT
TRBV5-1	TRBJ2-1	ASSLEVGFSYNEQF
TRBV20-1	TRBJ2-1	NLQVLNEQF
TRBV6-5	TRBJ1-5	ASQGYGNQPQH
TRBV3-1/TRBV3-2	TRBJ2-2	ASSQDDRVGELF
TRBV9	TRBJ1-6	ASSARGRAQPYNSPLH
TRBV7-2	TRBJ2-1	ASSPGLAGGHGF
TRBV21-1	TRBJ2-7	ASSKAQGLPDYEQY
TRBV7-9	TRBJ2-7	ASSRGTSGIYEQY
TRBV5-8	TRBJ1-2	ASSSLGGQGSYGYT